The next 9 T cell receptor beta chains were all read from a single sample in a study of blood T cells in healthy people across ages (dated by TCRdb to 2014 to 2015). The method was 5' RACE. TCRdb lists the instrument as Illumina HiSeq 2500. A second PCR of roughly 6 to 11 cycles was run with a J-beta primer mix and a sample-barcoded 5' primer. The public reads were reanalyzed by TCRdb: fastp trimming at Q25, MiXCR alignment, in-frame beta chains only. For every CDR3 protein sequence, its rows merge into one entry that carries the most common genes and DNA. The sample has 700,000 or so distinct CDR3 sequences on record, 20% to 25% of them singletons. The ten largest clones add up to approximately 20% of the sample. Sequencing used blood. The origin of the receptors is a man between 65 and 85 years old in good health.

V and J are TRBV24-1 and TRBJ1-1, with D unresolved. Trimming removed 3 bases from V and 6 bases from J, with 13 bases in between. This CDR3 comprises 14 residues. The V gene's germline CDR1 is KGHDR and CDR2 SFDVKD. The CDR3, as DNA: TGTGCCACCAGTGATCCCGGACGATGGCCTGAAGCTTTCTTT. Translation gives CATSDPGRWPEAFF.

The chain uses TRBV7-6 and TRBJ2-1; no reliable D call. V lost 5 bases and J 8 bases, leaving 19 bases between the germline ends. This CDR3 region has 15 residues. Germline values: CDR1 SGHVS, CDR2 FNYEAQ. The DNA for the CDR3 is TGTGCCAGCAGCGCGCGGTTGGTGGCCACGGATGAGCAGTTCTTC. Translation: CASSARLVATDEQFF.

The chain couples TRBV20-1 to TRBJ1-2; TRBD1 matches 8 bases. The V gene end was trimmed by 6 bases and the J gene end by 9 bases; junction bases not matched to a gene: 12. Germline CDR1 and CDR2: DFQATT and SNEGSKA (reference sequence). This CDR3 contains 13 residues. The CDR3 nucleotides read TGCAGTGCACTACCGGGACAGGCTTGGAGCTACACCTTC. This gives the protein CSALPGQAWSYTF.

The genes are TRBV7-9 and TRBJ1-2, with TRBD1 matching 8 bases. Germline CDR1 and CDR2: SEHNR and FQNEAQ (reference sequence). This CDR3 comprises 17 residues. The junction had 9 bases not matched to a gene; V was cut back by 3 bases and J by 0 bases. In DNA, the CDR3 is TGTGCCAGCAGCTTCCCCGGGACAGGAGCGGCTAACTATGGCTACACCTTC. Its protein product is CASSFPGTGAANYGYTF.

This clonotype was counted a few times. The chain is built from TRBV7-8 and TRBJ2-1; D is unresolved. The CDR3 covers 15 residues. V gave up 8 bases and J gave up 2 bases, with 16 bases separating them. Germline V gene sequence: CDR1 SGHVS, CDR2 FQNEAQ. The CDR3 is CASGPSDLPYNEQFF. CDR3 nucleotide sequence: TGTGCCAGCGGACCCTCAGACTTGCCCTACAATGAGCAGTTCTTC.

The chain carries TRBV5-1 and TRBJ2-7; D is unclear. Germline CDR1 and CDR2: SGHRS and YFSETQ. The V gene lost 5 bases and the J gene lost 3 bases, with 18 bases spanning the gap. This CDR3 spans 15 amino acids. CDR3 loop: CASSPNSAFYYEQYF. In nucleotides, the CDR3 is TGCGCCAGCAGTCCTAATTCAGCATTCTACTACGAGCAGTACTTC.

This clonotype turned up a few times. This chain joins TRBV6-5 and TRBJ2-3; 11 positions match TRBD2. Germline V CDR1 and CDR2: MNHEY, SVGAGI. Trimming removed 2 bases from V and 6 bases from J; junction bases left unmatched: 1. The CDR3 consists of 14 residues. CDR3 in DNA: TGTGCCAGCAGTTACATAGCGGGGGGGGATACGCAGTATTTT. Translating it yields CASSYIAGGDTQYF.

The gene calls are TRBV2 and TRBJ1-2; unclear D gene. Germline V lookup: CDR1 SNHLY, CDR2 FYNNEI. Trimming stripped 5 bases from V and 9 bases from J, with 13 bases between. The CDR3 has 12 amino acids. In DNA form, the CDR3 reads TGTGCCAGCAGTCGGGCAGTTATAAGCTACACCTTC. Protein sequence: CASSRAVISYTF.

For the CDR3, the DNA is TGTGCCATCAGTGAGTCGTCGGCAATTGGGGAGACCCAGTACTTC. Amino acids: CAISESSAIGETQYF. The V gene is TRBV10-3, the J gene TRBJ2-5, with D uncertain. The germline V gene encodes CDR1 ENHRY and CDR2 SYGVKD. The CDR3 totals 15 residues. Trimming shortened V by 0 bases and J by 5 bases, and 13 bases separated the two germline ends.